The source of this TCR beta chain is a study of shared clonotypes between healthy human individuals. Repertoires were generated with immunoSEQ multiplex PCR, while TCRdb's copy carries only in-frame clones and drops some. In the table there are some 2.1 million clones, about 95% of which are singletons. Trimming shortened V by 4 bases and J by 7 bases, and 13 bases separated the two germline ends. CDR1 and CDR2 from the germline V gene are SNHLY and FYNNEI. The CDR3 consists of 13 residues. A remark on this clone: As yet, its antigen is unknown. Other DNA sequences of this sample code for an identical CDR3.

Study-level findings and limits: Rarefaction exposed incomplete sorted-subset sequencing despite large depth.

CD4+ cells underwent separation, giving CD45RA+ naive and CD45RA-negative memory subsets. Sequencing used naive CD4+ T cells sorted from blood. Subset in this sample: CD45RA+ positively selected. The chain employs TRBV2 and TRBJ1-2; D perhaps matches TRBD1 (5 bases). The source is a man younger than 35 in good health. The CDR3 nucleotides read TGTGCCAGCAGTGTTGGCAGGGAGGGTGGCTACACCTTC. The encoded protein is CASSVGREGGYTF.